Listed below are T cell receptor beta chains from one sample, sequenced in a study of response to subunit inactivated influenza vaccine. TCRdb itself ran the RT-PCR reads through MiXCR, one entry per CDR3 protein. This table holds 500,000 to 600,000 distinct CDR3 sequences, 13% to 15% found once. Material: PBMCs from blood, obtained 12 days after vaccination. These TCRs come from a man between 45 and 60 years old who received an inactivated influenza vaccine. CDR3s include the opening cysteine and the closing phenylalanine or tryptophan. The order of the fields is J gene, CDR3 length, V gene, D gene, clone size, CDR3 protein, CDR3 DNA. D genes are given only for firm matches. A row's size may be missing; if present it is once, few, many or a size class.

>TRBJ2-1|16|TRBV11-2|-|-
CASSPVVSGPYNEQFF
TGTGCCAGCAGCCCCGTGGTTAGCGGACCCTACAATGAGCAGTTCTTC
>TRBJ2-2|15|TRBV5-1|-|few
CATRMAEQPSGELFF
TGCGCCACCAGGATGGCGGAACAACCATCCGGGGAGCTGTTTTTT
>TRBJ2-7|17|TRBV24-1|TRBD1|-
CATSDLAWEGQGFEQYF
TGTGCCACCAGTGATTTGGCCTGGGAGGGACAGGGATTCGAGCAGTACTTC
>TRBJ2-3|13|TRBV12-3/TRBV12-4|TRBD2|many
CASRGLAVDTQYF
TGTGCCAGCAGGGGACTAGCGGTAGATACGCAGTATTTT
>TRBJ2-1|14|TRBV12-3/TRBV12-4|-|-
CASSFRGGYNEQFF
TGTGCCAGCAGCTTTCGTGGCGGCTACAATGAGCAGTTCTTC
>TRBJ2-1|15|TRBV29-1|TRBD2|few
CSVATGTSGTNEQFF
TGCAGCGTGGCCACCGGGACTAGCGGGACAAATGAGCAGTTCTTC
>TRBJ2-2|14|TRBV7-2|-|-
CASLAQGRTGELFF
TGTGCCAGCCTCGCCCAGGGGAGGACCGGGGAGCTGTTTTTT
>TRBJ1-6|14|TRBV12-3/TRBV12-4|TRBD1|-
CASSLGTGSPPLHF
TGTGCCAGCAGTTTAGGGACAGGGTCCCCACCCCTCCACTTT
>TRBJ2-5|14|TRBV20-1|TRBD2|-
CSAYGLAGRETQYF
TGCAGTGCTTACGGACTAGCGGGACGGGAGACCCAGTACTTC
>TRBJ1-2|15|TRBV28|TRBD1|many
CASSPRTGGVRGYTF
TGTGCCAGCAGTCCCCGGACAGGGGGGGTTCGCGGCTACACCTTC
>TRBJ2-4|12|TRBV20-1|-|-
CSAAPQANIQYF
TGCAGTGCTGCCCCACAGGCAAACATTCAGTACTTC
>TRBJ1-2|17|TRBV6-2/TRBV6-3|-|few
CASGLGGGRIPNYGYTF
TGTGCCAGCGGGCTTGGGGGCGGCCGCATACCTAACTATGGCTACACCTTC
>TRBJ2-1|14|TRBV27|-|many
CASSLVGALHEQFF
TGTGCCAGCAGTTTAGTTGGGGCGTTACATGAGCAGTTCTTC
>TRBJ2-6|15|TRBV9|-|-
CASSVESVGANVLTF
TGTGCCAGCAGCGTAGAGTCCGTAGGCGCCAACGTCCTGACTTTC